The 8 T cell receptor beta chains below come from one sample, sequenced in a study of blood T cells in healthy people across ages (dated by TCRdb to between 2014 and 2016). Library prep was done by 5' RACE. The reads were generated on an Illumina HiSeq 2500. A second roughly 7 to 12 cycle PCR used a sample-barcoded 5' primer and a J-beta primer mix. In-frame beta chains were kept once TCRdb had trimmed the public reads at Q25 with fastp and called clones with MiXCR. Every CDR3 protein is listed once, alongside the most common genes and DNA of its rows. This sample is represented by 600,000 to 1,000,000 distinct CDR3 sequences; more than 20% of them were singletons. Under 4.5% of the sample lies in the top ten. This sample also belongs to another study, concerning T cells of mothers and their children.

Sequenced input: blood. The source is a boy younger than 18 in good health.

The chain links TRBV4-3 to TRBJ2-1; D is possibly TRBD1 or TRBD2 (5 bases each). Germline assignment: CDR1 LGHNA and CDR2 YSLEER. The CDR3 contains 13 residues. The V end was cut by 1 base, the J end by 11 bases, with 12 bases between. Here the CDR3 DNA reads TGCGCCAGCAGCCAAGCGACGGGACGAAAGCAGTTCTTC. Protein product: CASSQATGRKQFF.

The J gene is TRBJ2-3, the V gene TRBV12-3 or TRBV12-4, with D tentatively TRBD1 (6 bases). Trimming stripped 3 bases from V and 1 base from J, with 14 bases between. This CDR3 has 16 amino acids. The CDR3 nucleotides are TGTGCCAGCAGTTTCGCTCTGGGGGCAGGCACAGATACGCAGTATTTT. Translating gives CASSFALGAGTDTQYF.

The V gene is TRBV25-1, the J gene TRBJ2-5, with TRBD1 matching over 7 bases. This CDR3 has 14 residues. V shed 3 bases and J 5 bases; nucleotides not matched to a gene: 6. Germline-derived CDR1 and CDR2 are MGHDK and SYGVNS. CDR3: CASSDLDRDETQYF. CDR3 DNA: TGTGCCAGCAGTGATCTTGACAGGGATGAGACCCAGTACTTC.

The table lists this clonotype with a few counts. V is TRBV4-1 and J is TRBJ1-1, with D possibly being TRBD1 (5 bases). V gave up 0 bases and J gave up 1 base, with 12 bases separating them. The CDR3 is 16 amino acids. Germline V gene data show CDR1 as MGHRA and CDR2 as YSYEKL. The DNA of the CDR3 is TGCGCCAGCAGCCAAGATAGGGGCTTGAGGAACACTGAAGCTTTCTTT. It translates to CASSQDRGLRNTEAFF.

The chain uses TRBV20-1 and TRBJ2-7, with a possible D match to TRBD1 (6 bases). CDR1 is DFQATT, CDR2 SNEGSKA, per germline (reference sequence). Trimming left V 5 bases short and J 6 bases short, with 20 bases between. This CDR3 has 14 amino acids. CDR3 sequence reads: CSASTTGTTGEQYF. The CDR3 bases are TGCAGTGCTTCAACAACCGGGACAACAGGCGAGCAGTACTTC.

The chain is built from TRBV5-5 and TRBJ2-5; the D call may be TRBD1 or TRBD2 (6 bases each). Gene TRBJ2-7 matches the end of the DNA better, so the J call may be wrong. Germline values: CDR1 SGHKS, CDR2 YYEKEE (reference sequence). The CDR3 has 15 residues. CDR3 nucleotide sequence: TGTGCCAGCAGCTTGGTGGACTCAAGGGGGGCCGAGCAGTACTTC. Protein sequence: CASSLVDSRGAEQYF.

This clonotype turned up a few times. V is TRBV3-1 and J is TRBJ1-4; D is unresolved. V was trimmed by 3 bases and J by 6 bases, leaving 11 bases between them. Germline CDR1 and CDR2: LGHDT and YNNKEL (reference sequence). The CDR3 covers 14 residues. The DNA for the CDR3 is TGTGCCAGCAGCCACAGGTTGATCGATGAAAAACTGTTTTTT. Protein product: CASSHRLIDEKLFF.

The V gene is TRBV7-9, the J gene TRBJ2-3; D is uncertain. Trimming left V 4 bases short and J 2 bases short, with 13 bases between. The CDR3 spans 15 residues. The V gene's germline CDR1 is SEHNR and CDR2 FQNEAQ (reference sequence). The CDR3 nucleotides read TGTGCCAGCAGCTCCAACTACCTTACCACAGATACGCAGTATTTT. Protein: CASSSNYLTTDTQYF.